The present T cell receptor (beta chain) was sequenced within a study of blood T cell repertoires in COVID-19. Looking at the study overall: Donors in the United States, Italy and Spain gave samples during acute or convalescent COVID-19. PBMCs, B-cell-depleted T cells, or T cells provided the cDNA or gDNA that made up the material.

TCRdb's copy holds only in-frame clones and misses some; the assay was immunoSEQ multiplex PCR. The sample contains about 120,000 clones, roughly 89% of which appear only once. Germline V gene sequence: CDR1 MNHEY, CDR2 SVGAGI. The CDR3 is made up of 15 amino acids. V shed 2 bases, J shed 7 bases, and the junction held 9 bases outside the gene matches. The clonotype originates from a woman aged 50 to 60 with acute or convalescent COVID-19. Specimen: peripheral blood. This rearrangement joins TRBV6-5 to TRBJ1-1, with 8 positions matching TRBD1. Here the CDR3 DNA reads TGTGCCAGCAGTTACCGGACAGGGCCTCCCTATGAAGCTTTCTTT. It yields the protein CASSYRTGPPYEAFF.